The clone carrying this T cell receptor (beta chain) was seen once. This record comes from a study of blood T cell repertoires in COVID-19. Study as a whole: Italy, Spain and the United States were the sources of the convalescent and acute COVID-19 samples. PBMCs, B-cell-depleted T cells, or T cells were the source of the cDNA or gDNA that made up the material.

In the study's own analysis: From reference gene primer amplification, estimates of nucleated cell counts were derived. Repertoires were generated with immunoSEQ multiplex PCR, while TCRdb's copy carries only in-frame clones and drops some. The V and J calls and the clone size are those of that table, but D and trimming were determined from the DNA. The top ten clones hold around a quarter of a sample with some 95,000 clones, more than 70% of them seen once. With V trimmed by 5 bases and J by 1 base, 6 bases remained unmatched. This CDR3 has 15 residues. From germline, CDR1 is SGDLS and CDR2 YYNGEE. The V call is TRBV9, the J call TRBJ2-3, with 8 bases lining up with TRBD2. Specimen: peripheral blood. The sequence derives from a man aged 70 or older with acute or convalescent COVID-19. The CDR3 DNA is TGTGCCAGCAGTGAGCGGGAGCTGGGCACAGATACGCAGTATTTT. Its translation is CASSERELGTDTQYF.